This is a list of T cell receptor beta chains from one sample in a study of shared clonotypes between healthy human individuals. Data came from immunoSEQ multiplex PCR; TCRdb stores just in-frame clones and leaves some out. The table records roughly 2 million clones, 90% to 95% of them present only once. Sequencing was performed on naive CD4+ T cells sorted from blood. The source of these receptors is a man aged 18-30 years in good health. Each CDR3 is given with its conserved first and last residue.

cdr3_aa: CASNTGPDSNQPQHF
v_call: TRBV6-6

cdr3_aa: CASSSSGNGNTIYF
v_call: TRBV7-8

cdr3_aa: CASSLEGASTDTQYF
v_call: TRBV5-1

cdr3_aa: CASGFETEQYF
v_call: TRBV6-5

cdr3_aa: CASSLGLAGDPLTDTQYF
v_call: TRBV7-2

cdr3_aa: CASRTKTGNTIYF
v_call: TRBV9

cdr3_aa: CASSLDSGANVLTF
v_call: TRBV5-1

cdr3_aa: CSVTANTEAFF
v_call: TRBV29-1

cdr3_aa: CSVIGTPHGYTF
v_call: TRBV29-1

cdr3_aa: CASSLEAGVTYEQYF
v_call: TRBV5-1

cdr3_aa: CASSLAAESNGYTF
v_call: TRBV7-9

cdr3_aa: CASSLFLAGRNEQYF
v_call: TRBV7-2

cdr3_aa: CASSYDGRNQPQHF
v_call: TRBV6-6

cdr3_aa: CASSPGSRDPQYF
v_call: TRBV18

cdr3_aa: CASSLRLAGPGSDEQYF
v_call: TRBV5-4

cdr3_aa: CASCLGRRRGLYGYTF
v_call: TRBV28

cdr3_aa: CASSKFGRGRPYEQYF
v_call: TRBV21-1

cdr3_aa: CALGTAWDTIYF
v_call: TRBV30

cdr3_aa: CASSLGSGPVQLFF
v_call: TRBV5-1

cdr3_aa: CAWTRDRGSYEQYF
v_call: TRBV30

cdr3_aa: CAISESGPRTDTQYF
v_call: TRBV10-3

cdr3_aa: CASSSSGGTNTGELFF
v_call: TRBV4-2

cdr3_aa: CASSLVGPQETQYF
v_call: TRBV5-4

cdr3_aa: CASSTNSYGYTF
v_call: TRBV11-2

cdr3_aa: CASSTRGTSTDTQYF
v_call: TRBV7-2

cdr3_aa: CASSQDSDTQYF
v_call: TRBV4-1

cdr3_aa: CASSPGLAGASPQANTGELFF
v_call: TRBV9

cdr3_aa: CASSLVSGGLGETQYF
v_call: TRBV7-6

cdr3_aa: CASSPKGIGEQYF
v_call: TRBV18

cdr3_aa: CASSLGGTDTQYF
v_call: TRBV28

cdr3_aa: CSATDTDTQYF
v_call: TRBV20-1